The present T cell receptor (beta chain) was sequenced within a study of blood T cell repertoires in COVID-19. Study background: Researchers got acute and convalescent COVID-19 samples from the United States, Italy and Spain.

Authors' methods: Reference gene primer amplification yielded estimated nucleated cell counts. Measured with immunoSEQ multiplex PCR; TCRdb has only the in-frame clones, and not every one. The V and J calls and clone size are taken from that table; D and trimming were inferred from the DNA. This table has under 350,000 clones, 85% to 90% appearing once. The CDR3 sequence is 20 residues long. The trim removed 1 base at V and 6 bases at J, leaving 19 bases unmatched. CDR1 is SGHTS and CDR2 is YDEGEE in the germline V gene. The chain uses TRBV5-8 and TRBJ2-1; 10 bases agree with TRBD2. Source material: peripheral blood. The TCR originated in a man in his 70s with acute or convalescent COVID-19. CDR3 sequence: CASSLLVGGLAEEGFNEQFF. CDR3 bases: TGTGCCAGCAGCTTGTTAGTAGGAGGACTAGCGGAGGAGGGGTTCAATGAGCAGTTCTTC. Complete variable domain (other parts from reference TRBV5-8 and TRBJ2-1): EAGVTQSPTHLIKTRGQQATLRCSPISGHTSVYWYQQALGLGLQFLLWYDEGEERNRGNFPPRFSGRQFPNYSSELNVNALELEDSALYLCASSLLVGGLAEEGFNEQFFGPGTRLTVL.